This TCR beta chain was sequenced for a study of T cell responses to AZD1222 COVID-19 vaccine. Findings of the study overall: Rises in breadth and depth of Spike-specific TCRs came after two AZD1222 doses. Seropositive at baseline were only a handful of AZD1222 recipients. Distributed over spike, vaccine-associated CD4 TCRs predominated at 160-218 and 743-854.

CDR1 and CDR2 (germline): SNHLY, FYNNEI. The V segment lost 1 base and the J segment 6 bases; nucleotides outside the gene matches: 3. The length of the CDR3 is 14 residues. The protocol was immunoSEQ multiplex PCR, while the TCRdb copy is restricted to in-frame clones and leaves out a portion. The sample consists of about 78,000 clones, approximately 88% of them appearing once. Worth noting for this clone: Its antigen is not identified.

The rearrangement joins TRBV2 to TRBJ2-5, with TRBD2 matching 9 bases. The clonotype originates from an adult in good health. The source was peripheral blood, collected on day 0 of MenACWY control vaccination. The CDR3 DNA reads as TGTGCCAGCAGTGAAGGGCGGGGGGGCCAGACCCAGTACTTC. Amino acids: CASSEGRGGQTQYF.